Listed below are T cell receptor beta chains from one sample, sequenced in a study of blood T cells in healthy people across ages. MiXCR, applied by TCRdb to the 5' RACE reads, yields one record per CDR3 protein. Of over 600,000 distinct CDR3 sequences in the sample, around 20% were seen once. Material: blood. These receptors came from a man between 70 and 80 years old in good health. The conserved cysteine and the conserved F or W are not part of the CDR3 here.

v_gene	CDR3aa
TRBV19	PPGNEQF
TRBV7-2	ASSAGQGPREQY
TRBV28	ASTLRGRSSEKLF
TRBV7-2	ASSLLLAQETQY
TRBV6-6	ASSSDRVTYNEQF
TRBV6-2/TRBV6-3	ASSYVTGRPPGELF
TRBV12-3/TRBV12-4	ASRTTGRDGYT
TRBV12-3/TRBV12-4	ASSARTGATYEQY
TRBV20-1	SATKGQGVPEAF
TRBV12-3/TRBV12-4	ASSPLVVTGELF
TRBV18	ASSPPGDTNSPLH
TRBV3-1	ASSQVNEQY
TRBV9	ASSGSGTGGGELF
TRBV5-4	ASSVDNRVGETQY
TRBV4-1	ASSQDPGKYNSPLH
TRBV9	TSSVSAMRESSYNEQF
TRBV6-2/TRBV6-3	ATALEAFMPQH
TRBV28	ASSLLGAGKADTQY
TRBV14	ASSHRTSGLNTGELF
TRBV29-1	SVEPSGSGRETQY
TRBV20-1	SATLGVGELF
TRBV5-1	ASSLVGGGSEAF
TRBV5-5	ASSSGHGLEGYT
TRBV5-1	ASSLDYQGRLAGNTIY
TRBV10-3	ATVGQTNTEAF
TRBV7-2	ASSFGRKLTDTQY
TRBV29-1	SAEQGIIQY
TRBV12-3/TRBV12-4	ASSLLADRVETQY